Below, 21 T cell receptor beta chains from the same sample are listed, as sequenced in a study of T cell repertoires in cytomegalovirus infection. TCRdb used MiXCR to reprocess the reads, holding one entry per CDR3 protein. The sample contains more than 650,000 distinct CDR3 sequences, roughly 35% of which appear only once. Sequencing was performed on PBMCs. The source is a human donor in good health (CMV status not recorded). Some clones in this sample may be carry-over from other donors' samples.

This clonotype showed up many times. This sequence joins TRBV7-6 and TRBJ2-1; D remains ambiguous. The germline V and J ends were trimmed by 1 base and 0 bases, with 10 bases remaining between them. The CDR3 extends over 16 amino acids. Per the germline V gene, CDR1 is SGHVS and CDR2 is FNYEAQ. The CDR3 loop reads CASSLEDFSSYNEQFF. In nucleotides, the CDR3 is TGTGCCAGCAGCTTAGAAGATTTTTCCTCCTACAATGAGCAGTTCTTC.

This clonotype has a handful of counts. The chain employs TRBV27 and TRBJ2-4; unclear D gene. CDR1 and CDR2 from the germline V gene are MNHEY and SMNVEV (reference sequence). V lost 5 bases and J 3 bases, leaving 17 bases between the germline ends. CDR3 length: 16 amino acids. The CDR3 sequence is CASSPRGLTGKNIQYF. CDR3 DNA: TGTGCCAGCAGTCCCCGAGGCCTAACCGGCAAAAACATTCAGTACTTC.

The chain couples TRBV6-5 to TRBJ1-2; D gene unclear. This CDR3 is built from 12 residues. V was shortened by 8 bases and J by 8 bases, with 15 bases between the two germline ends. Per the germline V gene, CDR1 is MNHEY and CDR2 is SVGAGI. CDR3 sequence (DNA): TGTGCCAGCTTTCGGACTTACGGCGGCTACACCTTC. Translated: CASFRTYGGYTF.

The chain recombines TRBV5-4 with TRBJ2-7; 8 positions agree with TRBD2. Germline CDR1 is SGHNT and CDR2 is YYREEE (reference sequence). The CDR3 runs to 15 residues. Germline trimming cut 1 base from V and 0 bases from J; bases unmatched to any gene: 3. In nucleotides, the CDR3 is TGTGCCAGCAGCTTGATCGGGAGGGCCTCCTACGAGCAGTACTTC. Residues: CASSLIGRASYEQYF.

CDR3 nucleotide sequence: TGTGCCAGCAGTGCCAAGGGCGAGCAGTACTTC. Encoded protein: CASSAKGEQYF. The rearrangement links TRBV28 to TRBJ2-7; the D is unclear. Trimming removed 5 bases at V and 6 bases at J, with 8 bases between. Germline CDR1 is MDHEN and CDR2 is SYDVKM. CDR3 length: 11 amino acids.

CDR3 sequence (DNA): TGCAGTGCTAGGTTCTCCGGGACAGGGTATTCGCACACTGAAGCTTTCTTT. It yields the protein CSARFSGTGYSHTEAFF. J is TRBJ1-1 and V is TRBV20-1, with 9 bases lining up with TRBD1. The CDR3 covers 17 residues. Germline V lookup: CDR1 DFQATT, CDR2 SNEGSKA (reference sequence). V shed 3 bases and J 3 bases; nucleotides not matched to a gene: 14.

This clonotype was counted between two and nine times. This chain links TRBV28 with TRBJ2-5; a possible D gene is TRBD1 (6 bases). Germline V gene data show CDR1 as MDHEN and CDR2 as SYDVKM. CDR3 length equals 14 residues. Trimming stripped 6 bases from V and 5 bases from J, with 16 bases between. CDR3 sequence reads: CASRPTGRGETQYF. The CDR3 DNA follows: TGTGCCAGCAGACCTACAGGGAGAGGGGAGACCCAGTACTTC.

This clonotype appeared a few times. This chain uses TRBV6-5 with TRBJ1-1; 9 bases are a match to TRBD1. Unmatched junction bases numbered 5, after V lost 0 bases and J lost 3 bases. The CDR3 runs to 16 residues. Germline V CDR1 and CDR2: MNHEY, SVGAGI. The CDR3 coding sequence is TGTGCCAGCAGTTACTCGGCTGGGACAGGGTACACTGAAGCTTTCTTT. It codes for CASSYSAGTGYTEAFF.

V usage is TRBV30 and J usage is TRBJ1-2, with D possibly being TRBD1 (6 bases). CDR3 size: 14 residues. Germline V CDR1 and CDR2: GTSNPN, SVGIG (reference sequence). V lost 4 bases, J lost 3 bases, and 15 bases lay in between. The CDR3 sequence is CAWNRDTKDYGYTF. The DNA for the CDR3 is TGTGCCTGGAATCGGGACACGAAGGACTATGGCTACACCTTC.

This clonotype appeared a few times. V usage is TRBV12-3 or TRBV12-4 and J usage is TRBJ2-7; 8 bases align to TRBD2. The CDR3 is made up of 14 amino acids. V shed 6 bases, J shed 6 bases, and the junction held 10 bases outside the gene matches. CDR3 in amino acids: CASSSAYAGGEQYF. CDR3 DNA sequence: TGTGCCAGCAGCTCGGCCTATGCGGGGGGCGAGCAGTACTTC.

On this clonotype: Compared with germline, one end of the junction differs, possibly owing to a read error. The chain joins TRBV7-6 to TRBJ2-1, with 10 positions matching TRBD2. Germline-derived CDR1 and CDR2 are SGHVS and FNYEAQ. CDR3 size: 15 residues. CDR3 in amino acids: CASSLIAGGRNEPFF. CDR3 DNA: TGTGCCAGCAGCTTAATAGCGGGGGGCCGCAATGAGCCGTTCTTC.

The rearrangement joins TRBV2 to TRBJ2-7; D remains ambiguous. The germline gives CDR1 SNHLY, CDR2 FYNNEI. V was shortened by 3 bases and J by 4 bases, with 16 bases between the two germline ends. The length of the CDR3 is 15 residues. The CDR3 DNA sequence: TGTGCCAGCAGTGATGAGTATCGGGTCGGGTACGAGCAGTACTTC. Protein: CASSDEYRVGYEQYF.

V is TRBV6-1 and J is TRBJ1-1; D might be TRBD1 (5 bases). V was pared by 7 bases and J by 1 base, with 13 bases between. The CDR3 runs 14 residues. The germline V gene has CDR1 MNHNS and CDR2 SASEGT. CDR3 loop: CASTLAGKNTEAFF. The CDR3 DNA reads as TGTGCCAGCACTCTGGCAGGGAAGAACACTGAAGCTTTCTTT.

The CDR3 nucleotides read TGTGCCAGCAGCACAACAGGGTCGCCTTTCTTT. It encodes CASSTTGSPFF. The V and J genes are TRBV5-6 and TRBJ1-1, with D perhaps TRBD1 (6 bases). Germline lookup yields CDR1 SGHDT and CDR2 YYEEEE. The length of the CDR3 is 11 residues. The V end was cut by 4 bases, the J end by 12 bases, with 13 bases between. The entire variable domain, with the rest obtained from reference TRBV5-6 and TRBJ1-1, is as follows: DAGVTQSPTHLIKTRGQQVTLRCSPKSGHDTVSWYQQALGQGPQFIFQYYEEEERQRGNFPDRFSGHQFPNYSSELNVNALLLGDSALYLCASSTTGSPFFGQGTRLTVV.

This clonotype has only a few counts. This chain joins TRBV6-1 and TRBJ2-4; D unclear. Looked up from germline, CDR1 is MNHNS and CDR2 is SASEGT. The CDR3 has 14 amino acids. Trimming shortened V by 2 bases and J by 4 bases, and 9 bases separated the two germline ends. The CDR3 DNA reads as TGTGCCAGCAGTGAATACAAGAAGAAAAACATTCAGTACTTC. Amino acid sequence: CASSEYKKKNIQYF.

This clonotype was seen a handful of times. The gene calls are TRBV15 and TRBJ1-5; D is unresolved. This CDR3 contains 12 residues. V was pared by 9 bases and J by 3 bases, with 9 bases between. Looked up from germline, CDR1 is LNHNV and CDR2 is YYDKDF (reference sequence). In nucleotides, the CDR3 is TGTGCCACACGGAGCATCAATCAGCCCCAGCATTTT. As protein: CATRSINQPQHF.

The chain joins TRBV11-2 to TRBJ2-2, with 10 bases aligning to TRBD1. V lost 3 bases to trimming and J lost 8 bases; unmatched junction nucleotides: 9. The CDR3 contains 16 residues. In germline, CDR1 is SGHAT, CDR2 FQNNGV. CDR3 in amino acids: CASSFRTGGGLGELFF. The CDR3 region has the DNA TGTGCCAGCAGCTTCCGGACAGGGGGAGGTTTAGGGGAGCTGTTTTTT. The whole variable domain, remainder taken from reference TRBV11-2 and TRBJ2-2, is EAGVAQSPRYKIIEKRQSVAFWCNPISGHATLYWYQQILGQGPKLLIQFQNNGVVDDSQLPKDRFSAERLKGVDSTLKIQPAKLEDSAVYLCASSFRTGGGLGELFFGEGSRLTVL.

The chain employs TRBV28 and TRBJ1-4; D unclear. Per germline, CDR1 MDHEN and CDR2 SYDVKM. Between the trimmed V and J ends, which lost 6 bases and 4 bases, there was a span of 6 bases. The CDR3 totals 12 residues. The CDR3, as DNA: TGTGCCAGCAGGGTTCTTAATGAAAAACTGTTTTTT. It encodes CASRVLNEKLFF.

The chain is built from TRBV30 and TRBJ1-4; D uncertain. Germline CDR1 GTSNPN, CDR2 SVGIG (reference sequence). The CDR3 consists of 12 residues. Trimming took off 3 bases at V and 5 bases at J, with 7 bases between the two ends. The CDR3 region has the DNA TGTGCCTGGAGGGGAGAGAATGAAAAACTGTTTTTT. Protein sequence: CAWRGENEKLFF.

The chain uses TRBV7-6 and TRBJ2-6; D perhaps matches TRBD2 (6 bases). This CDR3 is 22 amino acids long. Germline-derived CDR1 and CDR2 are SGHVS and FNYEAQ. V was pared by 4 bases and J by 0 bases, with 28 bases between. This CDR3 is CASSSPGTRKKPAFSGANVLTF. In DNA form, the CDR3 reads TGTGCCAGCAGCTCCCCTGGGACTCGCAAAAAGCCCGCCTTCTCTGGGGCCAACGTCCTGACTTTC. Variable domain in full (rest from reference TRBV7-6 and TRBJ2-6): GAGVSQSPRYKVTKRGQDVALRCDPISGHVSLYWYRQALGQGPEFLTYFNYEAQQDKSGLPNDRFSAERPEGSISTLTIQRTEQRDSAMYRCASSSPGTRKKPAFSGANVLTFGAGSRLTVL.

The rearrangement links TRBV24-1 to TRBJ2-1; 7 nucleotides align to TRBD1. V lost 1 base to trimming and J lost 5 bases; unmatched junction nucleotides: 4. Germline assignment: CDR1 KGHDR and CDR2 SFDVKD. CDR3 length: 15 residues. CDR3 in DNA: TGTGCCACCAGTGATTTCAGGCAGGGGGACAATGAGCAGTTCTTC. Translated, it gives CATSDFRQGDNEQFF.